The entry below gives a single T cell receptor (beta chain) sequence along with its context. This clone was detected a few times. The clone's antigen remains unknown. No base-level quality is on record; no much larger clone is a single base apart. In Seattle, one collaborating source enrolled patients while the infection was active and tracked those patients longitudinally over the course of disease. Each collaborating institution followed its own protocols to collect whole blood in K2EDTA tubes. For TCRbeta analysis, collaborators shipped samples as frozen whole blood, isolated PBMCs, or DNA extracted from either of those sample types. TCRbeta CDR3 regions were amplified from genomic DNA by means of the immunoSEQ Assay, a bias-controlled multiplex PCR. In the original analysis: Nucleated cell counts per sample were estimated from amplification of reference gene primers within the assay. To quantify the absolute abundance of each unique TCRbeta CDR3 rearrangement, sequence reads were collapsed and filtered. Productive Simpson clonality was computed per sample as the square root of Simpson's diversity index over productive rearrangements. TCRdb obtained this table from immuneACCESS and retained in-frame rearrangements with V and J assigned. These tables miss some clones; where compared with another copy, unresolved V genes account for less than half of the shortfall, and the remainder is unexplained. V, J and clone size were drawn from that table, and D and trimming were deduced from the DNA. The sample table lists fewer than 500,000 clones, roughly 89% of them with a count of one. Jointly, the top ten make up 0.65% to 1% of the sample.

The sample belongs to a study of blood T cell repertoires in COVID-19 (dated by TCRdb to about 2020). With respect to the entire study: Collaborator samples came from the United States, Italy and Spain and covered acute and convalescent phases of COVID-19. The material from the prospective study consisted of cDNA or gDNA derived from T cells, B-cell-depleted T cells, or PBMCs. The dataset comprised deeply sampled blood TCRbeta repertoires from subjects exposed to, actively infected with, or recovered from COVID-19. A freely available public database, intended as a resource for researchers studying the immune response to SARS-CoV-2, is where the repertoires were released. The samples were drawn from the first 160 participants of the ongoing ImmuneRACE study and from 1,254 subjects provided by 6 global collaborators. Sample metadata almost always included a de-identified subject ID, COVID-19 status, age in years and sex. Where available, HLA class I and class II types were obtained from metadata supplied by the sample provider rather than from assay-based typing.

From a lookup of the germline V gene (reference sequence), CDR1 and CDR2 are SGHNT and YYREEE. V ends up 0 bases short and J 1 base short, with an unmatched junction base count of 2. The CDR3 goes from the cysteine to the phenylalanine over 16 residues. The DNA shown is the 48-base CDR3, in frame from base 1. Broader findings and caveats from the paper: Clinical and demographic metadata were provided uncurated, with the amount varying by source and participant.

The sample comprised peripheral blood. The receptor comes from a man in his late teens or twenties with COVID-19, enrolled during active disease. Recombination joined TRBV5-4 with TRBJ2-2; 8 central nucleotides agree with TRBD1. The DNA sequence is TGTGCCAGCAGCTTGGCCGGGACAGGGAACACCGGGGAGCTGTTTTTT. Its protein is CASSLAGTGNTGELFF. Supplemented by the reference TRBV5-4 and TRBJ2-2 proteins around the CDR3, the complete variable domain is ETGVTQSPTHLIKTRGQQVTLRCSSQSGHNTVSWYQQALGQGPQFIFQYYREEENGRGNFPPRFSGLQFPNYSSELNVNALELDDSALYLCASSLAGTGNTGELFFGEGSRLTVL.